Presented here are 4 T cell receptor beta chains from one specimen sequenced in a study of blood T cell repertoires in COVID-19. The protocol was immunoSEQ multiplex PCR, while the TCRdb copy is restricted to in-frame clones and leaves out a portion. The data contain about 260,000 clones, more than 85% of them seen just once; the ten biggest clones take up around 2.6%. Sequencing was carried out using peripheral blood. Every receptor here comes from a young adult with COVID-19, enrolled during active disease.

The rearrangement links TRBV5-1 to TRBJ2-1; 8 bases are a match to TRBD2. The CDR3 consists of 19 residues. Germline trimming cut 4 bases from V and 0 bases from J; bases unmatched to any gene: 15. CDR1 and CDR2 from the germline V gene are SGHRS and YFSETQ. The DNA for the CDR3 is TGCGCCAGCAGCGGACCGGGACTAGTAGGCCTGGGCTCCTACAATGAGCAGTTCTTC. Encoded protein: CASSGPGLVGLGSYNEQFF.

This chain joins TRBV24-1 and TRBJ2-2; tentatively, D is TRBD2 (5 bases). Germline CDR1 reads KGHDR; CDR2 reads SFDVKD. The CDR3 has 14 amino acids. Trimming left V 5 bases short and J 6 bases short, with 12 bases between. The DNA for the CDR3 is TGTGCCACCAGTGCGGACTTAAGCGCCGGGGAGCTGTTTTTT. It specifies CATSADLSAGELFF.

The CDR3 loop is CASSPGLAETQYF. The CDR3 DNA sequence: TGTGCCAGCAGCCCCGGGCTAGCGGAGACCCAGTACTTC. The chain couples TRBV11-3 to TRBJ2-5; tentatively, D is TRBD2 (6 bases). This CDR3 has 13 residues. With 5 bases removed from V and 5 bases from J, the gap between germline ends came to 12 bases. Germline CDR1 is SGHNT and CDR2 is YENEEA.

This chain uses TRBV11-2 with TRBJ2-2, with 8 bases lining up with TRBD2. The CDR3 spans 15 residues. The germline V gene encodes CDR1 SGHAT and CDR2 FQNNGV. CDR3 amino acids: CASGRGTAITGELFF. The CDR3 DNA sequence: TGTGCTTCCGGGAGGGGGACCGCTATCACCGGGGAGCTGTTTTTT.